One sample yielded the 15 T cell receptor beta chains listed below, sequenced in a study of blood T cell repertoires in COVID-19. The repertoire was sequenced with immunoSEQ multiplex PCR; TCRdb's copy has only in-frame clones and lacks some. The table includes 300,000 to 450,000 clones, 70% to 90% detected once. Material for sequencing was peripheral blood. The receptors come from an older woman with COVID-19, enrolled during active disease.

V is TRBV5-6 and J is TRBJ1-2, with D tentatively TRBD1 (6 bases). The V end was cut by 0 bases, the J end by 8 bases, with 14 bases between. The CDR3 is made up of 14 amino acids. Germline CDR1 reads SGHDT; CDR2 reads YYEEEE. The CDR3 reads CASSLGVGGVGYTF. The CDR3 region has the DNA TGTGCCAGCAGCTTGGGTGTTGGGGGCGTGGGCTACACCTTC.

The sample holds a few counts of this clone. V usage is TRBV2 and J usage is TRBJ1-2; 7 bases match TRBD1. J gave up 7 bases and V 2 bases, and 13 bases lay outside the gene matches. Germline V CDR1 and CDR2: SNHLY, FYNNEI. The CDR3 runs to 16 residues. The CDR3 protein is CASSESAGGKSGGYTF. CDR3 DNA: TGTGCCAGCAGTGAATCCGCAGGGGGTAAATCTGGTGGCTACACCTTC.

The V call is TRBV19, the J call TRBJ1-1; 10 nucleotides match TRBD1. The CDR3 has 16 residues. V lost 4 bases, J lost 1 base, and 6 bases stayed unmatched. Per germline, CDR1 LNHDA and CDR2 SQIVND (reference sequence). The CDR3 DNA follows: TGTGCCAGTAGTAACCGGGACAGGGGTTGGAACACTGAAGCTTTCTTT. Translated: CASSNRDRGWNTEAFF.

This sequence joins TRBV5-1 and TRBJ1-2; 10 bases agree with TRBD1. With V trimmed by 4 bases and J by 7 bases, 7 bases remained unmatched. CDR3 length: 14 residues. Looked up from germline, CDR1 is SGHRS and CDR2 is YFSETQ. CDR3 nucleotide sequence: TGCGCCAGCAGCGCCCGGGACAGGGGCTTTGGCTACACCTTC. Translating it yields CASSARDRGFGYTF.

The chain has TRBV18 and TRBJ2-5; a weak D match, TRBD1 (5 bases). With 2 bases removed from V and 0 bases from J, the gap between germline ends came to 10 bases. The CDR3 sequence is 15 residues long. From germline, CDR1 is KGHSH and CDR2 LQKENI. The CDR3 bases are TGTGCCAGCTCACCAAGGCAGGGTAACCAAGAGACCCAGTACTTC. This translates into CASSPRQGNQETQYF.

The J gene is TRBJ1-2, the V gene TRBV13; a weak D match, TRBD1 (5 bases). The ends were cut back, 2 bases at V and 8 bases at J, with 21 bases in the middle. The CDR3 loop spans 16 amino acids. The germline V gene encodes CDR1 PRHDT and CDR2 FYEKMQ (reference sequence). The CDR3 sequence: CASSLFSGGPPRGYTF. The CDR3 nucleotides are TGTGCCAGCAGCTTATTTTCCGGGGGACCGCCTCGAGGCTACACCTTC. The full variable domain, completed using reference TRBV13 and TRBJ1-2, is AAGVIQSPRHLIKEKRETATLKCYPIPRHDTVYWYQQGPGQDPQFLISFYEKMQSDKGSIPDRFSAQQFSDYHSELNMSSLELGDSALYFCASSLFSGGPPRGYTFGSGTRLTVV.

The chain couples TRBV2 to TRBJ2-7, with D perhaps TRBD2 (5 bases). Germline V gene lookup returns CDR1 SNHLY and CDR2 FYNNEI. This CDR3 has 11 residues. The V and J ends lost 4 bases and 6 bases respectively, with 7 bases between them. CDR3 sequence reads: CASSARGEQYF. DNA for the CDR3: TGTGCCAGCAGTGCCCGGGGCGAGCAGTACTTC.

V gene TRBV12-5 combines with J gene TRBJ2-1, with 8 bases lining up with TRBD2. The CDR3 consists of 19 residues. The V gene end was trimmed by 1 base and the J gene end by 0 bases; junction bases not matched to a gene: 11. Germline V gene sequence: CDR1 LGHNT, CDR2 FRNRAP. The CDR3 protein is CASGLELREAESSYNEQFF. DNA of the CDR3: TGTGCTAGTGGTTTGGAATTGCGGGAGGCCGAGAGCTCCTACAATGAGCAGTTCTTC.

The chain carries TRBV19 and TRBJ1-5; the match to TRBD1 covers 10 bases. The CDR3 has 19 residues. Germline V lookup: CDR1 LNHDA, CDR2 SQIVND (reference sequence). V lost 5 bases and J lost 2; bases outside the gene matches: 15. CDR3 coding DNA: TGTGCCAGTAGTCCCAGATGGGGGACAGGGGTACTCGGCAATCAGCCCCAGCATTTT. This translates into CASSPRWGTGVLGNQPQHF.

This chain links TRBV24-1 with TRBJ2-3; weak D call: TRBD2 (6 bases). The CDR3 contains 15 residues. Germline V gene sequence: CDR1 KGHDR, CDR2 SFDVKD. Trimming removed 3 bases from V and 4 bases from J, with 13 bases in between. CDR3 sequence (DNA): TGTGCCACCAGTGATCCGCGGGGTCCGGCAGATACGCAGTATTTT. It encodes CATSDPRGPADTQYF.

The chain joins TRBV5-1 to TRBJ2-1, with 9 nucleotides matching TRBD1. Trimming cost V 0 bases and J 7 bases; bases outside gene matches: 14. The CDR3 covers 18 residues. The V gene's germline CDR1 is SGHRS and CDR2 YFSETQ. The CDR3: CASSLVQGAAVTWNEQFF. The CDR3 DNA reads TGCGCCAGCAGCTTGGTACAGGGGGCCGCTGTAACGTGGAATGAGCAGTTCTTC.

The chain combines TRBV6-4 with TRBJ2-1, with a tentative D call TRBD2 (7 bases). Germline V gives CDR1 MRHNA, CDR2 SNTAGT. The CDR3 is made up of 15 amino acids. The ends were cut back, 5 bases at V and 4 bases at J, with 15 bases in the middle. CDR3 sequence reads: CASSLRRGPYNEQFF. In DNA, the CDR3 is TGTGCCAGCAGTCTCAGGCGGGGGCCATACAATGAGCAGTTCTTC.

The chain is built from TRBV4-2 and TRBJ1-5; D is uncertain. This CDR3 has 15 residues. Trimming took off 2 bases at V and 1 base at J, with 9 bases between the two ends. The germline gives CDR1 LGHNA, CDR2 YNFKEQ. The CDR3 sequence is CASSQFQASNQPQHF. CDR3 coding DNA: TGTGCCAGCAGCCAATTCCAGGCAAGCAATCAGCCCCAGCATTTT.

The rearrangement joins TRBV4-1 to TRBJ1-1; TRBD1 agrees at 7 bases. CDR1 MGHRA and CDR2 YSYEKL come from the germline V gene. V shed 3 bases, J shed 11 bases, and the junction held 6 bases outside the gene matches. This CDR3 is 12 amino acids long. The CDR3 DNA reads as TGCGCCAGCAGCCATGAACAGGGGAGTGCTTTCTTT. As protein: CASSHEQGSAFF.

V is TRBV28 and J is TRBJ2-7, with D unclear. Germline V lookup: CDR1 MDHEN, CDR2 SYDVKM. This CDR3 comprises 13 residues. Trimming cost V 3 bases and J 3 bases, with 9 bases left between them. The CDR3 nucleotides read TGTGCCAGCAGTTTTTTCGGAGACTACGAGCAGTACTTC. This encodes CASSFFGDYEQYF.